The 11 T cell receptor beta chains below come from one sample, sequenced in a study of early T cells in non-severe SARS-CoV-2 infection. Using its own MiXCR run on the 5' RACE reads, TCRdb lists one record per CDR3 protein. The sample records about 31,000 distinct CDR3 sequences, 5.8% being singletons. Sequencing was carried out using whole blood. The receptors were gathered from an adult who was a healthcare worker with PCR-confirmed SARS-CoV-2 infection or an uninfected control (not recorded which).

This clonotype showed up many times. This sequence joins TRBV6-5 and TRBJ1-3; D perhaps matches TRBD1 (5 bases). The CDR3 contains 16 residues. Germline CDR1 and CDR2: MNHEY and SVGAGI. Trimming left V 5 bases short and J 2 bases short, with 16 bases between. The CDR3 sequence is CASSKSAGTAGNTIYF. The DNA for the CDR3 is TGTGCCAGCAGTAAATCTGCCGGGACGGCTGGAAACACCATATATTTT.

CDR3 amino acids: CASSSRDPGLGYNEQFF. The CDR3 DNA reads TGTGCCAGCAGCTCACGGGACCCGGGGTTGGGTTACAATGAGCAGTTCTTC. The gene calls are TRBV7-6 and TRBJ2-1; TRBD1 or TRBD2 may be the D gene (5 bases each). The V and J ends lost 4 bases and 4 bases respectively, with 20 bases between them. Per germline, CDR1 SGHVS and CDR2 FNYEAQ. CDR3 length equals 17 residues.

The CDR3 nucleotides read TGTGCCAGCGGGACTAGACAAACCGGGGAGCTGTTTTTT. It yields the protein CASGTRQTGELFF. The gene calls are TRBV28 and TRBJ2-2, with 8 bases that match TRBD2. This CDR3 region has 13 residues. V was clipped by 8 bases and J by 5 bases; unmatched bases: 4. The germline V gene encodes CDR1 MDHEN and CDR2 SYDVKM. Using reference TRBV28 and TRBJ2-2 for the parts outside the CDR3, the full variable domain is DVKVTQSSRYLVKRTGEKVFLECVQDMDHENMFWYRQDPGLGLRLIYFSYDVKMKEKGDIPEGYSVSREKKERFSLILESASTNQTSMYLCASGTRQTGELFFGEGSRLTVL.

This clonotype has a count of ten or more. The chain combines TRBV20-1 with TRBJ2-1, with D perhaps matching TRBD2 (6 bases). V lost 1 base to trimming and J lost 8 bases, with 18 bases between them. This CDR3 has 15 residues. Germline V CDR1 and CDR2: DFQATT, SNEGSKA (reference sequence). The CDR3 nucleotides read TGCAGTGCTAGAGCTAGGGCCCCGGGAGTCGATGAGCAGTTCTTC. It translates to CSARARAPGVDEQFF.

This clonotype occurred many times. V usage is TRBV5-6 and J usage is TRBJ2-7; 7 bases align to TRBD1. The germline CDR1 and CDR2 sequences are SGHDT and YYEEEE. This CDR3 is built from 16 residues. V trimming: 3 bases; J trimming: 4 bases; junction bases outside the gene matches: 13. The DNA for the CDR3 is TGTGCCAGCAGCTCCCCAGTCGACAGGGAAGGATACGAGCAGTACTTC. This encodes CASSSPVDREGYEQYF.

This clonotype was seen ten or more times. The chain uses TRBV5-1 and TRBJ2-2; TRBD2 agrees at 7 bases. The CDR3 runs to 16 residues. Germline V gene lookup returns CDR1 SGHRS and CDR2 YFSETQ. V trimming: 0 bases; J trimming: 6 bases; junction bases outside the gene matches: 8. CDR3 in DNA: TGCGCCAGCAGCTTGGATGGACTAGGTTTGGCCGGGGAGCTGTTTTTT. This translates into CASSLDGLGLAGELFF.

The sample holds many counts of this clonotype. The CDR3 DNA reads as TGTGCCAGCAGTGAAGGACTAGCGGGAGCCTACGAGCAGTACTTC. Amino acid sequence: CASSEGLAGAYEQYF. This chain links TRBV25-1 with TRBJ2-7; 13 nucleotides align to TRBD2. The junction had 0 bases not matched to a gene; V was cut back by 2 bases and J by 2 bases. CDR1 and CDR2 from the germline V gene are MGHDK and SYGVNS. The CDR3 contains 15 residues.

This clonotype was counted many times. The gene calls are TRBV20-1 and TRBJ1-1; D is perhaps TRBD1 (6 bases). V lost 4 bases and J 4 bases, leaving 13 bases between the germline ends. Germline V gives CDR1 DFQATT, CDR2 SNEGSKA (reference sequence). The CDR3 length is 13 residues. The CDR3 loop is CSAIWGQTTEAFF. CDR3 nucleotide sequence: TGCAGTGCTATTTGGGGGCAGACCACTGAAGCTTTCTTT.

This clonotype came up many times. The chain joins TRBV9 to TRBJ1-1; no reliable D call. The CDR3 runs to 15 residues. V lost 2 bases, J lost 0 bases, and 11 bases lay in between. Per the germline V gene, CDR1 is SGDLS and CDR2 is YYNGEE. DNA of the CDR3: TGTGCCAGCAGCGTGTACGATTACATGAACACTGAAGCTTTCTTT. Amino acids: CASSVYDYMNTEAFF.

At least ten counts were recorded for this clonotype. This rearrangement joins TRBV12-3 or TRBV12-4 to TRBJ1-5, with a possible D match to TRBD1 (5 bases). The V gene lost 2 bases and the J gene lost 2 bases, with 10 bases spanning the gap. The CDR3 loop spans 15 amino acids. CDR3 sequence: CASSLQGFGNQPQHF. The CDR3 nucleotides are TGTGCCAGCAGTTTACAGGGTTTCGGCAATCAGCCCCAGCATTTT.

This chain links TRBV7-9 with TRBJ2-7, with 11 bases matching TRBD1. From germline, CDR1 is SEHNR and CDR2 FQNEAQ (reference sequence). The ends lost 6 bases at V and 4 bases at J; junction bases unmatched: 5. This CDR3 spans 14 amino acids. CDR3 region: CASRPGQGVYEQYF. The CDR3 coding sequence is TGTGCCAGCAGGCCGGGACAGGGGGTGTACGAGCAGTACTTC.